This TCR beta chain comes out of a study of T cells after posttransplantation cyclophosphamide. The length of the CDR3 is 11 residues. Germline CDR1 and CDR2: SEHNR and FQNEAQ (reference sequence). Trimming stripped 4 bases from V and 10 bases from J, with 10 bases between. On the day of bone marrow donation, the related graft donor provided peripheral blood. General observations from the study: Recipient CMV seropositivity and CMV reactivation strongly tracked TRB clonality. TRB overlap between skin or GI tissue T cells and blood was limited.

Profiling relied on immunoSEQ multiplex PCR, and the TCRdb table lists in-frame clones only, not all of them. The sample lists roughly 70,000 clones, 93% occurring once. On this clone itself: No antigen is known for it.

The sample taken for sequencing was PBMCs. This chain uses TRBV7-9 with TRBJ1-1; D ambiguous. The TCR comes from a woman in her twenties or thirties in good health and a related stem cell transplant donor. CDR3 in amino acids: CASSSPLVAFF. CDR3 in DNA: TGTGCCAGCAGCTCCCCGCTCGTAGCTTTCTTT.